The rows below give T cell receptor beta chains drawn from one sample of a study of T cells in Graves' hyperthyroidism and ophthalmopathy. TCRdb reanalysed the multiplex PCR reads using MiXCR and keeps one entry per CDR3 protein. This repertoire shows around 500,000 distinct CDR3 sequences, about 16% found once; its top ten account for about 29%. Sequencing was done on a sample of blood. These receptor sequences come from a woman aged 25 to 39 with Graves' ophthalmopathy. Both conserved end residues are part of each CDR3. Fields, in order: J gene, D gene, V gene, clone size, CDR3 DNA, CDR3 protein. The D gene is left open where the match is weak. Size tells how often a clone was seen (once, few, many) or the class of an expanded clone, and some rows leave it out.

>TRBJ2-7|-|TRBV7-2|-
TGTGCCAGCAGCTTAGATTCCCCGTTCTACGAGCAGTACTTC
CASSLDSPFYEQYF
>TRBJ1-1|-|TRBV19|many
TGTGCCGTCAAGGAACGTGGTATGAACACTGAAGCTTTCTTT
CAVKERGMNTEAFF
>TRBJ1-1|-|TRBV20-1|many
TGCAGTGCTCTTCACAGCGGGGGTGAAGCTTTCTTT
CSALHSGGEAFF
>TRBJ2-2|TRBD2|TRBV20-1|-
TGCAGTGCTACGGGACTAGCGGGCTTCCCCGGGGAGCTGTTTTTT
CSATGLAGFPGELFF
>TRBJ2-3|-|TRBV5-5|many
TGTGCCAGCAGCCCCAACCCGACAGGAGCCACAGATACGCAGTATTTT
CASSPNPTGATDTQYF
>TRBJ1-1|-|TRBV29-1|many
TGCAGCGTTGATTCCCAAGCGAACACTGAAGCTTTCTTT
CSVDSQANTEAFF
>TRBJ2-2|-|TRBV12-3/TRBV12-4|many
TGTGCCAGCAGTGGCCCCTTAGACAGGACGAACACCGGGGAGCTGTTTTTT
CASSGPLDRTNTGELFF
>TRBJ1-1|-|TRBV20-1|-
TGCAGTGCTAGTCGAGGGGCTTCTGAAGCTTTCTTT
CSASRGASEAFF
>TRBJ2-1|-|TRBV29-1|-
TGCAGCGTGGGAAGCGTGGTTAAGTTCAATGAGCAGTTCTTC
CSVGSVVKFNEQFF
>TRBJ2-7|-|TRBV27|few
TGTGCCAGCAGTTTATCAGGACGGTCCTACGAGCAGTACTTC
CASSLSGRSYEQYF
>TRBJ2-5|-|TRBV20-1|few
TGCAGTGCTCCCCTTACTAGGAACCAAGAGACCCAGTACTTC
CSAPLTRNQETQYF
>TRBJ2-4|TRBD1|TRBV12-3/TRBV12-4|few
TGTGCCAGCAGTCCCCAGACAGGGGAGGACATTCAGTACTTC
CASSPQTGEDIQYF
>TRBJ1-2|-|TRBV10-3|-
TGTGCCATCAGTGATCAACTCACCCCGAGAGGGATCTATGGCTACACCTTC
CAISDQLTPRGIYGYTF
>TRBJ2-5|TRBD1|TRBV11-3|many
TGTGCCAGCAGCTCGACAGGGGCCCAAGAGACCCAGTACTTC
CASSSTGAQETQYF
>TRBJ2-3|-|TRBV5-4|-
TGTGCCAGCAGCCCCAATAGCGGGCAGGGGGGCACAGATACGCAGTATTTT
CASSPNSGQGGTDTQYF
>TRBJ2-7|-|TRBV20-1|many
TGCAGTGCTAGGCCGACAGCTGGGGGTCCCTACGAGCAGTACTTC
CSARPTAGGPYEQYF
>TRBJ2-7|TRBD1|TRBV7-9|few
TGTGCCAGCAGCGGGGACAGGGAATTTTACGAGCAGTACTTC
CASSGDREFYEQYF
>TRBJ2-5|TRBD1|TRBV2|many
TGTGCCAGCAGGGTGGGACAGGGAGATTGGGTGAGAGAGACCCAGTACTTC
CASRVGQGDWVRETQYF
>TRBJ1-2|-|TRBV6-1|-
TGTGCCAGCAGTGAAGCTGTTCTCTATGGCTACACCTTC
CASSEAVLYGYTF
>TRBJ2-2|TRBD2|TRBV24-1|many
TGTGCCACCAGTGGAAGCGGGAGGGAGATCGGGGAGCTGTTTTTT
CATSGSGREIGELFF
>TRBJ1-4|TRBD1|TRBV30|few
TGTGCCTGGAGTGAGGGACAGTTAGGTGAAAAACTGTTTTTT
CAWSEGQLGEKLFF
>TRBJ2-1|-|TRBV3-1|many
TGTGCCAGCAGCCAAGTAGGCAGGAGTGGGCAGTTCTTC
CASSQVGRSGQFF
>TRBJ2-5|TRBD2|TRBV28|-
TGTGCCAGCAGTACCGGGACTAGCGGGAGATCGGAGACCCAGTACTTC
CASSTGTSGRSETQYF
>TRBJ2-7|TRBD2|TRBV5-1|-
TGCGCCAGCAGCCCTGGGACTAGCTGGGACGAGCAGTACTTC
CASSPGTSWDEQYF
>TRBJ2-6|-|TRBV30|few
TGTGCCTCCGATCCCGGGGCCAACGTCCTGACTTTC
CASDPGANVLTF
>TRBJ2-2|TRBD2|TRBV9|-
TGTGCCAGCAGGTCTAGCGGGAGTGTGGCCGGGGAGCTGTTTTTT
CASRSSGSVAGELFF
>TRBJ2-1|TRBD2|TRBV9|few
TGTGCCAGCAGCGTATTTGGGGGGGGAGGGAATGAGCAGTTCTTC
CASSVFGGGGNEQFF
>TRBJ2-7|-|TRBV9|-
TGTGCCAGCAGCGTGACCGGGAGTCCCTTGTACGAGCAGTACTTC
CASSVTGSPLYEQYF
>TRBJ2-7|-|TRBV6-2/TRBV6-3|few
TGTGCCAGCAGATGGACGGAAACAACCTACGAGCAGTACTTC
CASRWTETTYEQYF
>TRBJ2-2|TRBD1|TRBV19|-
TGTGCCAGTAGTAACCAGGGGGCTGCCGGGGAGCTGTTTTTT
CASSNQGAAGELFF
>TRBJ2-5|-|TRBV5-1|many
TGCGCCAGCAGCTTGGGGGGTCTGGAGGGGGAGACCCAGTACTTC
CASSLGGLEGETQYF
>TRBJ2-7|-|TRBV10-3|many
TGTGCCATCAGTGAGCCACAGGGTGGCTCCTACGAGCAGTACTTC
CAISEPQGGSYEQYF
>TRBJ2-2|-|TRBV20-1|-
TGCAGTGTCCCAGAGGACACCGGGGAGCTGTTTTTT
CSVPEDTGELFF
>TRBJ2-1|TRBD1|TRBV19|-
TGTGCCAGTAGTATTGAGGGGGCATCCTACAATGAGCAGTTCTTC
CASSIEGASYNEQFF
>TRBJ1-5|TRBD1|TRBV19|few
TGTGCCAGTAGTATATACCCGGGACAGGGGAGACAGCCCCAGCATTTT
CASSIYPGQGRQPQHF
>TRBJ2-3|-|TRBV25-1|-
TGTGCCAGCAGTGAATGGGATACGCAGTATTTT
CASSEWDTQYF
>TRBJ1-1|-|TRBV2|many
TGTGCCAGCAGTGAAGGGGTGAACACTGAAGCTTTCTTT
CASSEGVNTEAFF
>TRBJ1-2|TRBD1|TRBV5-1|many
TGCGCCAGCAGCTTGGACAGGGGGGACTATGGCTACACCTTC
CASSLDRGDYGYTF
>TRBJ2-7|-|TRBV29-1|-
TGCAGCGTCCGTAGGGGGTCCTACGAGCAGTACTTC
CSVRRGSYEQYF
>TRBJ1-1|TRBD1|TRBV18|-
TGTGCCAGCTCGTGGGGACAGGGGGCCCTTCTGAACACTGAAGCTTTCTTT
CASSWGQGALLNTEAFF
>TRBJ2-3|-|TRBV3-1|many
TGTGCCAGCAGCCACTCGACGTTCGGAGATACGCAGTATTTT
CASSHSTFGDTQYF
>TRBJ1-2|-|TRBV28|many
TGTGCCAGCAGGACAAATGGTGGGGGGGAGGGGAACTATGGCTACACCTTC
CASRTNGGGEGNYGYTF
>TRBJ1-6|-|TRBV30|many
TGTGCCTACCACCTGGCAGGCGGCTCCTATAATTCACCCCTCCACTTT
CAYHLAGGSYNSPLHF
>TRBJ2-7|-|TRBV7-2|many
TGTGCCAGCAGCCCGACACTTAAAAGGACGGACTCCTACGAGCAGTACTTC
CASSPTLKRTDSYEQYF
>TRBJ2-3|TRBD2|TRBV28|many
TGTGCCAGCAGTCCTGGGACTAGCGGGCCCAGCACAGATACGCAGTATTTT
CASSPGTSGPSTDTQYF
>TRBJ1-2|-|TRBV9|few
TGTGCCAGCAGAGATGGACTTGTCTATGGCTACACCTTC
CASRDGLVYGYTF
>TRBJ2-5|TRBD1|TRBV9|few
TGTGCCAGCAGCGTGGGGACAGAAGAGACCCAGTACTTC
CASSVGTEETQYF
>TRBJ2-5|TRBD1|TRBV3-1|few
TGTGCCAGCAGCCAAGAAAGACACAAAACAGGGGAGACCCAATACTTC
CASSQERHKTGETQYF
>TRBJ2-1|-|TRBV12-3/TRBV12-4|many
TGTGCCAGCAGCCCCCTCCGGGGAGGAACCTACAATGAGCAGTTCTTC
CASSPLRGGTYNEQFF
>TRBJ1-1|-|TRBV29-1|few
TGCAGCGTTGAAGACTTGGAAGCTTTCTTT
CSVEDLEAFF
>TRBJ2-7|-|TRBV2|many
TGTGCCAGCAGTGAATCTTCACTCTACGAGCAGTACTTC
CASSESSLYEQYF
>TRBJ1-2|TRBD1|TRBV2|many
TGTGCCAGCAGATTACCGGGACAGGGCCTGCGTAACTATGGCTACACCTTC
CASRLPGQGLRNYGYTF
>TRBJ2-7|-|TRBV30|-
TGTGCCTGGATGGGTAGGCCCCCATCGGGAAACGAGCAGTACTTC
CAWMGRPPSGNEQYF
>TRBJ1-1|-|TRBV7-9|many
TGTGCCAGCAGCTGGCGCGGCACTGAAGCTTTCTTT
CASSWRGTEAFF
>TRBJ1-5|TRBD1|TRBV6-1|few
TGTGCCAGCAGTTGGGGACAGGCGGGTCAGCCCCAGCATTTT
CASSWGQAGQPQHF
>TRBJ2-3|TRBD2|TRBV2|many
TGTGCCAGCAGGGCCGGGACTAGCGGGGTAGCAGATACGCAGTATTTT
CASRAGTSGVADTQYF
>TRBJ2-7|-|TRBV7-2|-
TGCGCCAGCAGCCAAGTAGGGGCGACCTACGAGCAGTACTTC
CASSQVGATYEQYF
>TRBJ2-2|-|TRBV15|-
TGTGCCACCAGCAGAGATCGCAGGGGCAGTATGAACACCGGGGAGCTGTTTTTT
CATSRDRRGSMNTGELFF
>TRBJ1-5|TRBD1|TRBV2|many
TGTGCCAGCGGCTTCGACAGGGATCAGCCCCAGCATTTT
CASGFDRDQPQHF
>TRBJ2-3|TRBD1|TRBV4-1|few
TGCGCCAGCAGCCCCATAAGGGGGACAGGGGCGTTAGATACGCAGTATTTT
CASSPIRGTGALDTQYF